This paragraph covers one T cell receptor beta chain sequence. This record comes from a study of T cell changes during pregnancy in multiple sclerosis. TCRdb keeps only in-frame clones here, not all; method: immunoSEQ multiplex PCR. The table records approximately 94,000 clones, 92% of them present only once. Germline values: CDR1 SGHNT, CDR2 YENEEA. The length of the CDR3 is 15 residues. Trimming took 3 bases from V and 6 from J; bases not matched to a gene: 7. Here the sequenced sample was peripheral blood, taken after pregnancy. This clonotype originated in a female donor with multiple sclerosis, enrolled in a pregnancy study. The V gene is TRBV11-3, the J gene TRBJ2-2; the match to TRBD2 covers 7 bases. DNA of the CDR3: TGTGCCAGCAGCTTGGGCGGGAGAAACTCCGGGGAGCTGTTTTTT. Translating gives CASSLGGRNSGELFF.